The clone carrying this T cell receptor beta chain turned up a few times. The data were taken from a study of blood T cell repertoires in COVID-19. Across the whole study: Donors in the United States, Italy and Spain gave samples during acute or convalescent COVID-19. Sources were T cells, B-cell-depleted T cells, or PBMCs; the material itself was cDNA or gDNA.

In the authors' methods: Estimation of nucleated cell counts was performed using reference gene primer amplification. Clones were read by immunoSEQ multiplex PCR, and TCRdb kept only the in-frame ones, dropping some. V and J calls and clone size are copied from that table; D and trimming were computed from the DNA. The sample has 150,000 to 200,000 clones, roughly four fifths seen once; the top ten hold roughly 11%. This CDR3 is 12 amino acids long. V lost 9 bases to trimming and J lost 0 bases, with 8 bases between them. The germline gives CDR1 SNHLY, CDR2 FYNNEI. The sequencing input was peripheral blood. This TCR derives from a human donor in a cohort sampled during active COVID-19. The rearrangement links TRBV2 to TRBJ1-2; no firm D call. The CDR3 DNA follows: TGTGCCAGTAGTCCAGCTAACTATGGCTACACCTTC. Protein: CASSPANYGYTF.